This T cell receptor beta chain was recorded in a study of shared clonotypes between healthy human individuals. Study-wide context: Three plates were used per donor for CD4 naive, three for CD4 memory, two for CD8 naive and one for CD8 memory.

The run depth of the assay was deep. TCRdb's table, derived via immunoSEQ multiplex PCR, lists solely in-frame clones and lacks some. The table lists roughly 2,000,000 clones, about 95% of them singletons. Of note for this clone: Its antigen is not known. The same CDR3 can be traced to other DNA sequences in this sample.

Naive-designated CD8 cells lacked CD45RO, were positively enriched for CCR7, and omitted terminally differentiated effector memory CD45RA+ cells. Those who donated, Caucasian adults without exception, all lived in Nashville, Tennessee. The CDR3 is 14 residues long. Germline V gives CDR1 MNHEY, CDR2 SVGAGI. Trimming took 5 bases from V and 1 from J; bases not matched to a gene: 4. Study-wide findings and caveats: Generally, naive subsets (rather than memory subsets) showed larger estimated richness.

The V call is TRBV6-5, the J call TRBJ2-7, with 8 bases matching TRBD2. Material for sequencing was naive CD8+ T cells sorted from blood. This sequence was found in a man between 18 and 35 years old in good health. The CDR3 here is CASSLAGVSYEQYF. The CDR3 nucleotides are TGTGCCAGCAGTCTAGCGGGTGTGTCCTACGAGCAGTACTTC.